The 26 T cell receptor beta chains reported below all come from one sample, sequenced in a study of cytomegalovirus exposure and HLA in healthy donors. PCR amplification relied on 60 Vbeta primers (plus 13 Jbeta primers). The protocol was immunoSEQ multiplex PCR, while the TCRdb copy is restricted to in-frame clones and leaves out a portion. The table has some 95,000 clones, 55% to 75% seen once. The sample taken for sequencing was PBMCs. The receptors were gathered from a woman under 30 in good health and CMV-seropositive.

A few counts support this clone. V gene TRBV27 combines with J gene TRBJ2-3, with 8 nucleotides matching TRBD1. CDR1 MNHEY and CDR2 SMNVEV come from the germline V gene (reference sequence). The junction had 4 bases not matched to a gene; V was cut back by 5 bases and J by 0 bases. CDR3 length: 15 residues. The CDR3 spells CASSPWTGSTDTQYF. Written as DNA, the CDR3 is TGTGCCAGCAGTCCCTGGACAGGGAGCACAGATACGCAGTATTTT.

The CDR3 protein is CAWSVLGARPTLEQYF. The CDR3 bases are TGTGCCTGGAGTGTATTGGGGGCGCGGCCCACCCTCGAGCAGTACTTC. The V call is TRBV30, the J call TRBJ2-7, with D possibly being TRBD1 (6 bases). V was shortened by 0 bases and J by 6 bases, with 21 bases between the two germline ends. This CDR3 spans 16 amino acids. Germline V gene data show CDR1 as GTSNPN and CDR2 as SVGIG (reference sequence).

The V gene is TRBV11-3, the J gene TRBJ2-6; the D is unclear. Germline V CDR1 and CDR2: SGHNT, YENEEA. This CDR3 region has 17 residues. Trimming took off 2 bases at V and 0 bases at J, with 11 bases between the two ends. CDR3 protein: CASSLFENHSGANVLTF. For the CDR3, the DNA is TGTGCCAGCAGCTTATTCGAGAACCACTCTGGGGCCAACGTCCTGACTTTC.

The chain combines TRBV27 with TRBJ2-1; 7 bases are shared with TRBD1. In germline, CDR1 is MNHEY, CDR2 SMNVEV (reference sequence). Germline trimming cut 2 bases from V and 8 bases from J; bases unmatched to any gene: 6. CDR3 length equals 14 residues. The CDR3 is CASSLAHRGDEQFF. CDR3 coding DNA: TGTGCCAGCAGTTTAGCGCACAGGGGTGATGAGCAGTTCTTC.

This chain joins TRBV11-2 and TRBJ1-1, with D unresolved. This CDR3 has 15 residues. V was trimmed by 8 bases and J by 1 base, leaving 17 bases between them. Germline assignment: CDR1 SGHAT and CDR2 FQNNGV. The CDR3 is CASGSMSRGNTEAFF. The CDR3 DNA is TGTGCCAGCGGTAGCATGTCGCGGGGGAACACTGAAGCTTTCTTT.

Here the CDR3 DNA reads TGTGCCAGCTCACTACAGGGGGCTGAAGGCTACACCTTC. Its translation: CASSLQGAEGYTF. The chain recombines TRBV18 with TRBJ1-2; TRBD1 aligns across 9 bases. Trimming removed 4 bases from V and 8 bases from J; junction bases left unmatched: 5. This CDR3 comprises 13 residues. Germline CDR1 reads KGHSH; CDR2 reads LQKENI. Drawing the rest from reference TRBV18 and TRBJ1-2, the complete variable domain is NAGVMQNPRHLVRRRGQEARLRCSPMKGHSHVYWYRQLPEEGLKFMVYLQKENIIDESGMPKERFSAEFPKEGPSILRIQQVVRGDSAAYFCASSLQGAEGYTFGSGTRLTVV.

This chain uses TRBV15 with TRBJ2-7, with D perhaps TRBD1 (7 bases). The CDR3 has 13 amino acids. The V end was cut by 8 bases, the J end by 1 base, with 12 bases between. CDR1 and CDR2 from the germline V gene are LNHNV and YYDKDF (reference sequence). CDR3 protein: CATSGGRSYEQYF. The CDR3 nucleotides are TGTGCCACCTCAGGGGGGCGATCCTACGAGCAGTACTTC.

This clone was observed once. The rearrangement joins TRBV7-2 to TRBJ2-5; 10 bases line up with TRBD2. V lost 2 bases, J lost 4 bases, and 7 bases stayed unmatched. The germline V gene encodes CDR1 SGHTA and CDR2 FQGNSA. The CDR3 covers 16 residues. The CDR3 region is CASSLQRLAGAETQYF. CDR3 nucleotides: TGTGCCAGCAGCTTACAACGCCTAGCGGGAGCAGAGACCCAGTACTTC.

The chain is built from TRBV13 and TRBJ1-2; D may be TRBD1 (5 bases). The CDR3 runs to 14 residues. With 4 bases removed from V and 2 bases from J, the gap between germline ends came to 11 bases. Germline V gene data show CDR1 as PRHDT and CDR2 as FYEKMQ (reference sequence). DNA for the CDR3: TGTGCCAGCAGCTCGCGGGGGAGGAACTATGGCTACACCTTC. Protein sequence: CASSSRGRNYGYTF. The full variable domain, its missing parts supplied by reference TRBV13 and TRBJ1-2, is AAGVIQSPRHLIKEKRETATLKCYPIPRHDTVYWYQQGPGQDPQFLISFYEKMQSDKGSIPDRFSAQQFSDYHSELNMSSLELGDSALYFCASSSRGRNYGYTFGSGTRLTVV.

This clone has more than one count but fewer than ten. The chain has TRBV7-2 and TRBJ2-4; possible D gene TRBD2, 6 bases. The germline V gene encodes CDR1 SGHTA and CDR2 FQGNSA. This CDR3 has 14 residues. V was trimmed by 1 base and J by 7 bases, leaving 11 bases between them. The DNA of the CDR3 is TGTGCCAGCAGCTTAGGACTAGTCGGCAACATTCAGTACTTC. Translating it yields CASSLGLVGNIQYF.

The chain has TRBV5-1 and TRBJ2-7, with 10 bases fitting TRBD1. This CDR3 is built from 13 residues. Germline V gene data show CDR1 as SGHRS and CDR2 as YFSETQ. The J segment lost 7 bases and the V segment lost 4 bases, leaving 5 bases of the junction unmatched. The CDR3 is CASSGTGEWEQYF. DNA of the CDR3: TGCGCCAGCAGCGGGACAGGGGAGTGGGAGCAGTACTTC. The variable domain in full, completed from reference TRBV5-1 and TRBJ2-7, reads KAGVTQTPRYLIKTRGQQVTLSCSPISGHRSVSWYQQTPGQGLQFLFEYFSETQRNKGNFPGRFSGRQFSNSRSEMNVSTLELGDSALYLCASSGTGEWEQYFGPGTRLTVT.

The chain recombines TRBV5-5 with TRBJ1-5; 7 bases fit TRBD1. CDR1 and CDR2 (germline): SGHKS, YYEKEE (reference sequence). There are 18 residues in the CDR3. With V trimmed by 2 bases and J by 2 bases, 13 bases remained unmatched. Written as DNA, the CDR3 is TGTGCCAGCAGCTTCGCGACAGGGATCGGTTGGCGCAATCAGCCCCAGCATTTT. Residues: CASSFATGIGWRNQPQHF.

The rearrangement joins TRBV7-9 to TRBJ2-5; no firm D call. The CDR3 runs 15 residues. Germline V CDR1 and CDR2: SEHNR, FQNEAQ (reference sequence). With 4 bases removed from V and 5 bases from J, the gap between germline ends came to 17 bases. CDR3 protein: CASSSSGLSQETQYF. The CDR3 coding sequence is TGTGCCAGCAGCTCCTCTGGTCTGTCCCAGGAGACCCAGTACTTC.

This clone was picked up one time. The chain couples TRBV19 to TRBJ2-7; 8 positions agree with TRBD1. The CDR3 covers 16 residues. J was trimmed by 1 base and V by 2 bases; bases with no gene match: 7. Germline V gene lookup returns CDR1 LNHDA and CDR2 SQIVND (reference sequence). The CDR3 is CASSIMAGGESYEQYF. Here the CDR3 DNA reads TGTGCCAGTAGTATAATGGCAGGGGGCGAATCCTACGAGCAGTACTTC.

In its sample, this clone was seen a few times. The rearrangement uses TRBV7-9 and TRBJ2-7, with 9 positions matching TRBD2. With 4 bases clipped from V and 3 bases from J, the junction kept 10 bases outside the gene matches. CDR3 length equals 16 residues. Germline CDR1 and CDR2: SEHNR and FQNEAQ (reference sequence). The CDR3 loop reads CASSYITGGRGYEQYF. The DNA of the CDR3 is TGTGCCAGCAGCTACATAACGGGCGGGAGGGGCTACGAGCAGTACTTC.

This clone was seen a handful of times. The CDR3: CASSEAGGWELYF. DNA of the CDR3: TGTGCCAGCAGTGAAGCAGGGGGTTGGGAACTGTACTTC. The chain recombines TRBV6-4 with TRBJ2-7; 7 positions match TRBD1. CDR3 length equals 13 residues. The junction had 11 bases not matched to a gene; V was cut back by 3 bases and J by 12 bases. Germline V gene data show CDR1 as MRHNA and CDR2 as SNTAGT.

The chain carries TRBV4-3 and TRBJ2-3, with TRBD2 matching over 9 bases. CDR3 size: 17 residues. Germline assignment: CDR1 LGHNA and CDR2 YSLEER. J was trimmed by 4 bases and V by 1 base; bases with no gene match: 9. In DNA, the CDR3 is TGCGCCAGCAGCCAAGGTGGAGCGGGGGGTTTCCCAGATACGCAGTATTTT. Translated: CASSQGGAGGFPDTQYF.

The J gene is TRBJ2-7, the V gene TRBV6-1, with D possibly matching TRBD2 (6 bases). CDR1 MNHNS and CDR2 SASEGT come from the germline V gene. CDR3 size: 16 residues. V was shortened by 4 bases and J by 0 bases, with 16 bases between the two germline ends. For the CDR3, the DNA is TGTGCCAGCAGTGTTTTTCAGAGGCGGGACTCCTACGAGCAGTACTTC. It codes for CASSVFQRRDSYEQYF.

V gene TRBV7-9 combines with J gene TRBJ1-1; TRBD1 matches 7 bases. The CDR3 is 15 amino acids. The germline V gene has CDR1 SEHNR and CDR2 FQNEAQ (reference sequence). J was trimmed by 1 base and V by 4 bases; bases with no gene match: 6. CDR3 nucleotide sequence: TGTGCCAGCAGCTCTCAGGGGGGCGCGAACACTGAAGCTTTCTTT. This sequence encodes CASSSQGGANTEAFF.

The chain links TRBV5-1 to TRBJ2-7, with a possible D match to TRBD2 (6 bases). The CDR3 consists of 13 residues. V gave up 0 bases and J gave up 7 bases, with 11 bases separating them. Germline lookup yields CDR1 SGHRS and CDR2 YFSETQ. The chain's CDR3 is CASSLGRAGEQYF. DNA for the CDR3: TGCGCCAGCAGCTTGGGGAGGGCGGGTGAGCAGTACTTC. The full variable domain, its missing parts supplied by reference TRBV5-1 and TRBJ2-7, is KAGVTQTPRYLIKTRGQQVTLSCSPISGHRSVSWYQQTPGQGLQFLFEYFSETQRNKGNFPGRFSGRQFSNSRSEMNVSTLELGDSALYLCASSLGRAGEQYFGPGTRLTVT.

In this sample, this clone turned up a few times. The chain has TRBV2 and TRBJ2-1, with a tentative D call TRBD2 (5 bases). V shed 4 bases and J shed 5 bases, with 9 bases lying between them. The CDR3 totals 13 residues. CDR1 is SNHLY, CDR2 FYNNEI, per germline. This CDR3 reads CASSAQRDNEQFF. The CDR3 DNA sequence: TGTGCCAGCAGTGCCCAGAGGGACAATGAGCAGTTCTTC.

The rearrangement links TRBV19 to TRBJ1-4; D unresolved. V dropped 3 bases and J dropped 7 bases, with 12 bases sitting between them. The CDR3 runs to 14 residues. Germline CDR1 LNHDA, CDR2 SQIVND (reference sequence). The CDR3 loop is CASSISLRSEKLFF. The CDR3 DNA follows: TGTGCCAGTAGTATTAGCCTGAGGAGTGAAAAACTGTTTTTT.

The V call is TRBV19, the J call TRBJ2-5, with 11 bases fitting TRBD1. TRBJ2-7 explains the end of the DNA better; the J call may be wrong. This CDR3 has 14 amino acids. CDR1 and CDR2 from the germline V gene are LNHDA and SQIVND (reference sequence). CDR3 sequence reads: CASRRGQGAYEQYF. DNA of the CDR3: TGTGCCAGCAGGAGGGGACAGGGGGCCTACGAGCAGTACTTC.

The chain uses TRBV2 and TRBJ2-7, with 9 positions matching TRBD1. Germline CDR1 SNHLY, CDR2 FYNNEI. The V segment lost 6 bases and the J segment 3 bases; nucleotides outside the gene matches: 6. The CDR3 spans 14 residues. CDR3 residues: CASRGTGRGYEQYF. Written as DNA, the CDR3 is TGTGCCAGCAGGGGGACAGGGAGAGGCTACGAGCAGTACTTC.

This clone was seen only a few times. This chain links TRBV6-5 with TRBJ2-5, with TRBD1 matching 8 bases. Trimming removed 0 bases from V and 4 bases from J; junction bases left unmatched: 4. This CDR3 has 15 residues. Germline V CDR1 and CDR2: MNHEY, SVGAGI. CDR3 loop: CASSYSQGASETQYF. CDR3 bases: TGTGCCAGCAGTTACTCGCAGGGGGCATCAGAGACCCAGTACTTC.

This sequence joins TRBV12-5 and TRBJ2-1, with unresolved D. CDR1 and CDR2 from the germline V gene are LGHNT and FRNRAP. This CDR3 is built from 13 residues. The V gene lost 4 bases and the J gene lost 0 bases, with 4 bases spanning the gap. CDR3 nucleotide sequence: TGTGCTAGTGGTTGGAGCTCCTACAATGAGCAGTTCTTC. It specifies CASGWSSYNEQFF.